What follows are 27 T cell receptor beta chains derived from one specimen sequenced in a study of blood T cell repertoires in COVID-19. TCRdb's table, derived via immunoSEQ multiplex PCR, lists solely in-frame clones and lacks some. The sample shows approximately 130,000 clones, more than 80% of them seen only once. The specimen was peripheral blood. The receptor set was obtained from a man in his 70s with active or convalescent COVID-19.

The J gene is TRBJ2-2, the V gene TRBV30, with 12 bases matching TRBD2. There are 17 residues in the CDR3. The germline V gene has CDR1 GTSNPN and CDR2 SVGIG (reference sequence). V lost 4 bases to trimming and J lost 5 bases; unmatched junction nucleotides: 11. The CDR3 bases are TGTGCCTGGACTCCCGGACTAGCGGGAACGGGTACCGGGGAGCTGTTTTTT. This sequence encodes CAWTPGLAGTGTGELFF. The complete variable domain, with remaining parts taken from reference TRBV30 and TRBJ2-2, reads SQTIHQWPATLVQPVGSPLSLECTVEGTSNPNLYWYRQAAGRGLQLLFYSVGIGQISSEVPQNLSASRPQDRQFILSSKKLLLSDSGFYLCAWTPGLAGTGTGELFFGEGSRLTVL.

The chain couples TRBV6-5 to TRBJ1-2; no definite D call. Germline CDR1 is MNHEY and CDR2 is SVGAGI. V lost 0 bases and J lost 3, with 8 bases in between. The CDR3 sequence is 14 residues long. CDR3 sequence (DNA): TGTGCCAGCAGTTACTCCGGTGATTACTATGGCTACACCTTC. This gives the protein CASSYSGDYYGYTF.

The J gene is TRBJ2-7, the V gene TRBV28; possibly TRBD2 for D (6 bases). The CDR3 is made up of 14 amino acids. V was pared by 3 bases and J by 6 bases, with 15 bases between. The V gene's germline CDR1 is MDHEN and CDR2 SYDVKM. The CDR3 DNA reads TGTGCCAGCAGTTTCGGCAGGGCCGGGGGCGAGCAGTACTTC. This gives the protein CASSFGRAGGEQYF.

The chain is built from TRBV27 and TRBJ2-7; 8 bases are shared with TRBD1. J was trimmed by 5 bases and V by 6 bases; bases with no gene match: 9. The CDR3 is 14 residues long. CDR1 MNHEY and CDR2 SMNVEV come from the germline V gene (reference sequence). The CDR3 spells CASRGQGTSHEQYF. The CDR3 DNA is TGTGCCAGCAGAGGACAGGGCACTTCCCACGAGCAGTACTTC.

CDR3 in amino acids: CASSQVFSGNYEQYF. CDR3 DNA sequence: TGCGCCAGCAGCCAAGTGTTTAGCGGGAACTACGAGCAGTACTTC. The V call is TRBV4-1, the J call TRBJ2-7; 8 bases are shared with TRBD2. The CDR3 runs 15 residues. The V gene's germline CDR1 is MGHRA and CDR2 YSYEKL. V was clipped by 1 base and J by 3 bases; unmatched bases: 5.

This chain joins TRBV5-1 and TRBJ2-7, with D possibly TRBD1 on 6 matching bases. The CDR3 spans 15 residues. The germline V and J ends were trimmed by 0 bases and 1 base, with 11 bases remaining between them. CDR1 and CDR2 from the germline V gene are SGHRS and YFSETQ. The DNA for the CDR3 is TGCGCCAGCAGCTTGGGAGGGGGTTCTTCCTACGAGCAGTACTTC. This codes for CASSLGGGSSYEQYF.

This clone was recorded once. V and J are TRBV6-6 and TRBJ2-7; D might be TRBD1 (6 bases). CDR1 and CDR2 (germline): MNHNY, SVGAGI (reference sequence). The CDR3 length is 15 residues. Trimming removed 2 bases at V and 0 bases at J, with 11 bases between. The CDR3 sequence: CASSYGTYSSYEQYF. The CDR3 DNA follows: TGTGCCAGCAGTTACGGGACATATAGCTCCTACGAGCAGTACTTC.

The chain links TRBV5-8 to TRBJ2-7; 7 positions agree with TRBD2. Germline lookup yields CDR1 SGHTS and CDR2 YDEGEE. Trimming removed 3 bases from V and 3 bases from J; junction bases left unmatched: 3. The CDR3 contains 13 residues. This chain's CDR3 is CASSSSSGYEQYF. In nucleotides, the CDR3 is TGTGCCAGCAGCTCCTCTAGCGGCTACGAGCAGTACTTC.

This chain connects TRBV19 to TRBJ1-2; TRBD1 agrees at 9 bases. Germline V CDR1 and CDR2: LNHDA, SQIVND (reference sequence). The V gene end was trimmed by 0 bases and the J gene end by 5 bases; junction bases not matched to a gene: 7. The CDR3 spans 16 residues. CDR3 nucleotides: TGTGCCAGTAGTATAGATCTGTGGGACAGGGCTTATGGCTACACCTTC. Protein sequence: CASSIDLWDRAYGYTF.

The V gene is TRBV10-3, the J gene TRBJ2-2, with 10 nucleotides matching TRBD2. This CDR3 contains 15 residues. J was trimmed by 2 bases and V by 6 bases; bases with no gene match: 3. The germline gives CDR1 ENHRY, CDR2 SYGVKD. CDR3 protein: CAIRGTSENTGELFF. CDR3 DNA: TGTGCCATCAGGGGGACTAGCGAAAACACCGGGGAGCTGTTTTTT.

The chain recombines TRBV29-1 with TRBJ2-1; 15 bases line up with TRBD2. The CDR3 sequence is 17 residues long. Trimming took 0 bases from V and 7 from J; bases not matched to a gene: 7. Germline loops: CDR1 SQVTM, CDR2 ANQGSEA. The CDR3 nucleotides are TGCAGCGTTGAAGATCGGGGACTAGCGGGAGGTGGGAATGAGCAGTTCTTC. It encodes CSVEDRGLAGGGNEQFF.

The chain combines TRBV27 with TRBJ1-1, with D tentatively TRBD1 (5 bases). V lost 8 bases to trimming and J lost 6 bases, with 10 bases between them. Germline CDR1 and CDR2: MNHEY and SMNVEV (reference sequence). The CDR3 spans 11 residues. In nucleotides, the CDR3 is TGTGCCAGCTCCTGGGGGGCTGAAGCTTTCTTT. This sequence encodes CASSWGAEAFF.

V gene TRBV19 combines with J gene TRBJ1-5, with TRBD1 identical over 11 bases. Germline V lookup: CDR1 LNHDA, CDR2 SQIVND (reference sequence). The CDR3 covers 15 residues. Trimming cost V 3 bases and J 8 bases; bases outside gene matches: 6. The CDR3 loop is CASSIMGQGVKPQHF. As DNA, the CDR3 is TGTGCCAGTAGTATTATGGGACAGGGGGTCAAGCCCCAGCATTTT.

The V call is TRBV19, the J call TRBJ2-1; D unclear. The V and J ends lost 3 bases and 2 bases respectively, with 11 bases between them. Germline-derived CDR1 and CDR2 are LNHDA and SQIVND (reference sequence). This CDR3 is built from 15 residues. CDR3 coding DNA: TGTGCCAGTAGTATCATTGGGCAGACCTACAATGAGCAGTTCTTC. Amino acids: CASSIIGQTYNEQFF.

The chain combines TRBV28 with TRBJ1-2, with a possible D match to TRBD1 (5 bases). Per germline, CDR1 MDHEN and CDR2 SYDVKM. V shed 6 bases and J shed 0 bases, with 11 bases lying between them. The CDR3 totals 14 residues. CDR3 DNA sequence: TGTGCCAGCAGGGAAACAGGAGCTAACTATGGCTACACCTTC. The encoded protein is CASRETGANYGYTF.

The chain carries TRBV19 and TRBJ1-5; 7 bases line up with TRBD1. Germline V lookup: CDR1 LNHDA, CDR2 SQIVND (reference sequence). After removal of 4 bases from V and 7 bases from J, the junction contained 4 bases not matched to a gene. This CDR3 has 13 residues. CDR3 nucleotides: TGTGCCAGTAGTACGGGAGGGGGCCAGCCCCAGCATTTT. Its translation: CASSTGGGQPQHF.

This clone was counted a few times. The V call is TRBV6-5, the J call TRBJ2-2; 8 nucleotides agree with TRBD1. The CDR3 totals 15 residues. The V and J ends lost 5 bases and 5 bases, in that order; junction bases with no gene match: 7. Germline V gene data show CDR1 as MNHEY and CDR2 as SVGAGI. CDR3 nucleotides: TGTGCCAGCAGTCGAGCAGGGGGCTATACCGGGGAGCTGTTTTTT. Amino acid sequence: CASSRAGGYTGELFF.

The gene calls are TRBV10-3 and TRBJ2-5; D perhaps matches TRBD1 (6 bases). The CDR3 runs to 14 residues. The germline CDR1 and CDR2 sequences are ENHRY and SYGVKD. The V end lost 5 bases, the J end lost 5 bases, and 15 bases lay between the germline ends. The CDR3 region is CAISRDTSGETQYF. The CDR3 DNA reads TGTGCCATCAGTCGGGACACCTCAGGGGAGACCCAGTACTTC.

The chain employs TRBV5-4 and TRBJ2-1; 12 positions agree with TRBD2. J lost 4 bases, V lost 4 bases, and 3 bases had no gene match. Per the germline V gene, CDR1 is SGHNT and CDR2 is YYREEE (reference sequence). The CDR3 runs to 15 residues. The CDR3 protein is CASSPGTSGYNEQFF. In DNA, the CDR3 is TGTGCCAGCAGCCCGGGGACTAGCGGGTACAATGAGCAGTTCTTC.

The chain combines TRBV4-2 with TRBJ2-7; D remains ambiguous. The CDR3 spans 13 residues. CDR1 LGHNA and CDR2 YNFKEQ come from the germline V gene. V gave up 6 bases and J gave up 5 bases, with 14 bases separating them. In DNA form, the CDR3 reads TGTGCCAGCAGTCCTGGCGGTAAGGACGAGCAGTACTTC. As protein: CASSPGGKDEQYF.

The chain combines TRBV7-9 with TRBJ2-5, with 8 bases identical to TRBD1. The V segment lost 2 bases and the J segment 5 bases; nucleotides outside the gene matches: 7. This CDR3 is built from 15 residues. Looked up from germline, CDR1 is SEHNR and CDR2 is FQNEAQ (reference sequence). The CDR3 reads CASSLLGTGRETQYF. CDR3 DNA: TGTGCCAGCAGCTTATTGGGGACAGGAAGGGAGACCCAGTACTTC.

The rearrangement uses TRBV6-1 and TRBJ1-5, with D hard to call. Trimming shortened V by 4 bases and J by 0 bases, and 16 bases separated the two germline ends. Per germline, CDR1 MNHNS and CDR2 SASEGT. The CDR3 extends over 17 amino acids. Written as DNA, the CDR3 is TGTGCCAGCAGTGGCAGGACGGTCCGGGGTAGCAATCAGCCCCAGCATTTT. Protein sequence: CASSGRTVRGSNQPQHF.

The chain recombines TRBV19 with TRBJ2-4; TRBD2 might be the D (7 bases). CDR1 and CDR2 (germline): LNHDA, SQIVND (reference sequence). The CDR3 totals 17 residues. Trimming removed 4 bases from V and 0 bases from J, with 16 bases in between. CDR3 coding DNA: TGTGCCAGTAGTAGGGGGGGGCCCGTTCTAGCCAAAAACATTCAGTACTTC. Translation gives CASSRGGPVLAKNIQYF.

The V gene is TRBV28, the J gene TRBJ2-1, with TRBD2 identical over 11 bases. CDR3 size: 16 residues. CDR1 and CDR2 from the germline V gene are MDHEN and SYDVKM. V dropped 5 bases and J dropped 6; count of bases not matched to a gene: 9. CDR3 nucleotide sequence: TGTGCCAGCAGTCCTCATAGCGGGAGGGCCATCAATGAGCAGTTCTTC. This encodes CASSPHSGRAINEQFF.

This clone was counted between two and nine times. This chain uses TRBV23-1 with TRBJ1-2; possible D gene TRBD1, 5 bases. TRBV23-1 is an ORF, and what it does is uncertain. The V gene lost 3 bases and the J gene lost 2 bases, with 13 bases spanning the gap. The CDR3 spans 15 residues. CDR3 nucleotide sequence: TGCGCCAGCAGTCAGCCGTTACAGGTAAACTATGGCTACACCTTC. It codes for CASSQPLQVNYGYTF.

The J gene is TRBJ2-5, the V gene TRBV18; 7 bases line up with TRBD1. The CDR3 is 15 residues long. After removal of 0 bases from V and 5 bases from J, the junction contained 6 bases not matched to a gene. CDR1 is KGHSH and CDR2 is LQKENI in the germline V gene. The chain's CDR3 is CASSPPQGVGETQYF. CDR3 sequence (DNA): TGTGCCAGCTCACCACCTCAGGGGGTCGGGGAGACCCAGTACTTC.

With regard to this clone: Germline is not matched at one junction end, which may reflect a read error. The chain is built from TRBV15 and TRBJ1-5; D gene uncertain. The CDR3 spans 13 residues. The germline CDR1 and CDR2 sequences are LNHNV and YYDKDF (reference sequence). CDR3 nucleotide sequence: TGTGCCACCAGCCGAGAGGCCAATCAGCCCCAGCATTTT. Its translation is CATSREANQPQHF.